This T cell receptor beta chain was found in a study of T cell responses to AZD1222 COVID-19 vaccine. Notes on the study in general: Clonal diversity was possibly underestimated, and the donors were mostly white British, with more females. Only 5 or 6 individuals given AZD1222 were seropositive at baseline. Nearly half of unique spike-specific TCRs reportedly avoided B.1.351 and B.1.1.7 mutated regions. Repertoires in all cases were sampled only once the peak T cell response had passed.

The ends were cut back, 10 bases at V and 6 bases at J, with 13 bases in the middle. This CDR3 region has 13 residues. Germline V lookup: CDR1 LNHDA, CDR2 SQIVND (reference sequence). TCRdb keeps only in-frame clones here, not all; method: immunoSEQ multiplex PCR. The sample lists 120,000 or so clones, 65% to 90% seen once, with about a quarter in the top ten. With respect to this clone: Its antigen is undetermined.

The V call is TRBV19, the J call TRBJ1-6; D is uncertain. The TCR originated in an adult who received the AZD1222 COVID-19 vaccine. This material consisted of peripheral blood, taken 28 days after the second AZD1222 dose. The CDR3 DNA sequence: TGTGCCACCGCCGGTCAGATTAATTCACCCCTCCACTTT. Encoded protein: CATAGQINSPLHF.